The TCR beta chain described here comes from a study of blood T cell repertoires in COVID-19. The overall study: Spain, Italy and the United States supplied samples that represented acute and convalescent COVID-19.

This CDR3 has 14 residues. The repertoire was sequenced with immunoSEQ multiplex PCR; TCRdb's copy has only in-frame clones and lacks some. Counted here are fewer than 400,000 clones, around nine tenths occurring once; the ten biggest clones make up around 1.7%. This sequence was found in a woman aged 25-40 years who had recovered from COVID-19. The V gene is TRBV21-1, the J gene TRBJ1-1; TRBD1, the table's D call, was not compared with the DNA. TRBV21-1 is an annotated pseudogene. The sequencing sample was made of PBMCs or T cells enriched from blood (not recorded which). The CDR3 reads CASSKDGDRVLAFF. DNA of the CDR3: TGTGCCAGCAGCAAAGATGGGGACAGGGTATTAGCTTTCTTT.